The rows below give T cell receptor beta chains drawn from one sample of a study of identical twins. MiXCR, applied by TCRdb to the 5' RACE reads, yields one record per CDR3 protein. This table holds about 530,000 distinct CDR3 sequences, approximately 16% found once. The same data also went into a second study, on yellow fever vaccine responses in identical twins.

Sequencing was done on a sample of CD4+ T cells sorted from blood. The receptors originated from a young woman in good health. The CDR3 runs from the conserved cysteine through the conserved F or W. A D gene is named only where the DNA matches it firmly. The listing skips clone size in some rows; elsewhere it reads once, few, many or a size class.

TGTGCCAGCAGCACCGACAGGGGCTCCTACAATGAGCAGTTCTTC,CASSTDRGSYNEQFF,15,TRBJ2-1,TRBV7-2,NA,TRBD1
TGCAGCGTGGCGGGACAGGGAGTCAGCGGGGAGCTGTTTTTT,CSVAGQGVSGELFF,14,TRBJ2-2,TRBV29-1,few,TRBD1
TGCAGCTTTCGTTCCGGGACTAGCATCAATGAGCAGTTCTTC,CSFRSGTSINEQFF,14,TRBJ2-1,TRBV29-1,few,TRBD2
TGTGCCAGCAGCCAACCTATAGCGGGGTCTGGCAATGAGCAGTTCTTC,CASSQPIAGSGNEQFF,16,TRBJ2-1,TRBV3-1,NA,TRBD2
TGTGCCAGCAGTGAAGCGCATGGGGGGTCGAGAGGCACAGATACGCAGTATTTT,CASSEAHGGSRGTDTQYF,18,TRBJ2-3,TRBV2,few,NA
TGTGCCAGCAGCCAAGGGACTCCAGACTACAATGAGCAGTTCTTC,CASSQGTPDYNEQFF,15,TRBJ2-1,TRBV3-1,few,NA
TGTGCCAGCAGTATGCGGACAGGGCCCACCGGGGAGCTGTTTTTT,CASSMRTGPTGELFF,15,TRBJ2-2,TRBV12-3/TRBV12-4,many,TRBD1
TGTGCCAGCAGCCAAGACCGGCTCACAGATACGCAGTATTTT,CASSQDRLTDTQYF,14,TRBJ2-3,TRBV14,many,NA
TGTGCCAGCAGTTTATTTCCAGTAAATTCACCCCTCCACTTT,CASSLFPVNSPLHF,14,TRBJ1-6,TRBV27,NA,NA
TGTGCCTCCCCACTGTGGGGGGAGGCTGAAGCTTTCTTT,CASPLWGEAEAFF,13,TRBJ1-1,TRBV11-2,NA,NA
TGTGCCATCAGTGGCCCAGCGGGAGGCCAAGAGACCCAGTACTTC,CAISGPAGGQETQYF,15,TRBJ2-5,TRBV10-3,NA,TRBD2
TGTGCCAGCAGCTCCGGACAGGGCAATGAGCAGTTCTTC,CASSSGQGNEQFF,13,TRBJ2-1,TRBV7-3,few,TRBD1
TGTGCCAGCAGCCCCCAAGGGGGAAGTAAAAACATTCAGTACTTC,CASSPQGGSKNIQYF,15,TRBJ2-4,TRBV3-1,NA,NA
TGTGCCATCACGGACAGGGACCTCGATGGCTACACCTTC,CAITDRDLDGYTF,13,TRBJ1-2,TRBV10-3,few,TRBD1
TGCGCCAGCAGCTTGGACGGGGTGGGGAATGAGCAGTTCTTC,CASSLDGVGNEQFF,14,TRBJ2-1,TRBV5-1,few,NA
TGTGCCAGCAGCCCTCGAGCGGGAGGGCTTATGGATGAGCAGTTCTTC,CASSPRAGGLMDEQFF,16,TRBJ2-1,TRBV7-9,few,TRBD2
TGCGCCAGCAGCTTGGTTCCAGCGGGAGGCTCCAATGAGCAGTTCTTC,CASSLVPAGGSNEQFF,16,TRBJ2-1,TRBV5-1,many,TRBD2
TGTGCCACTCTTATGGGACAAAATGGGGGAGATACGCAGTATTTT,CATLMGQNGGDTQYF,15,TRBJ2-3,TRBV6-1,few,NA
TGCAGCGTCTACGACAGGGAGATTTACGAGCAGTACTTC,CSVYDREIYEQYF,13,TRBJ2-7,TRBV29-1,NA,TRBD1
TGTGCCAGCGAGGTTCCGATGGCTGGAAACACCATATATTTT,CASEVPMAGNTIYF,14,TRBJ1-3,TRBV19,few,NA
TGCGCCAGCAGCTATCAGGGGTTTAACAATGAGCAGTTCTTC,CASSYQGFNNEQFF,14,TRBJ2-1,TRBV5-1,many,NA
TGCGCCAGCAGCTTGGCTTCGGGTGAAGAGACCCAGTACTTC,CASSLASGEETQYF,14,TRBJ2-5,TRBV5-1,many,NA
TGCAGTGCTAGAGAGGGCAGCTCAACTACAGATACGCAGTATTTT,CSAREGSSTTDTQYF,15,TRBJ2-3,TRBV20-1,NA,NA
TGCGCCAGCAGCGCGGACAGGGGGTCTGGCTACACCTTC,CASSADRGSGYTF,13,TRBJ1-2,TRBV5-1,NA,TRBD1
TGTGCCAGCAGAACGACTAGCGGGGGTATAGTGACCCAGTACTTC,CASRTTSGGIVTQYF,15,TRBJ2-5,TRBV12-3/TRBV12-4,NA,TRBD2
TGTGCCATCAGTGACCGGAGAGAGCAGTACTTC,CAISDRREQYF,11,TRBJ2-7,TRBV10-3,NA,NA
TGTGCCAGCAGTTTATTCCTGGGGAGCACAGATACGCAGTATTTT,CASSLFLGSTDTQYF,15,TRBJ2-3,TRBV28,NA,NA
TGTGCTAGTGGTTTGTTCCGACTACTAGCGGGAGTTCACTATCCGGGCGAGCAGTACTTC,CASGLFRLLAGVHYPGEQYF,20,TRBJ2-7,TRBV12-5,few,TRBD2
TGTGCCAGCAGCGCAGACCCCGGGACAGTCTCCTACGAGCAGTACTTC,CASSADPGTVSYEQYF,16,TRBJ2-7,TRBV9,NA,TRBD1
TGTGCCAGCAGTCAACTAGCGGGGGGTACAGATACGCAGTATTTT,CASSQLAGGTDTQYF,15,TRBJ2-3,TRBV3-1,many,TRBD2
TGTGCCAGCATCCAGAGGGTGGACAACCCCTCAGCGACCCAGTACTTC,CASIQRVDNPSATQYF,16,TRBJ2-5,TRBV7-9,NA,NA
TGTGCTAGTGGTTTGGTACTTGGGACTCCTTCCTACAATGAGCAGTTCTTC,CASGLVLGTPSYNEQFF,17,TRBJ2-1,TRBV12-5,few,NA
TGTGCCAGCATGGGGGAAGGGGCAGGCAATCAGCCCCAGCATTTT,CASMGEGAGNQPQHF,15,TRBJ1-5,TRBV2,few,NA
TGTGCCAGCAGTTTACCACTAGCGATCTACAATGAGCAGTTCTTC,CASSLPLAIYNEQFF,15,TRBJ2-1,TRBV12-3/TRBV12-4,NA,TRBD2
TGCGCCAGCAGCTTGACGACGCTAGCGGCCACCGGGGAGCTGTTTTTT,CASSLTTLAATGELFF,16,TRBJ2-2,TRBV5-1,NA,TRBD2
TGTGCCATCAAACAAGCGGGAGCGAGCACCGGGGAGCTGTTTTTT,CAIKQAGASTGELFF,15,TRBJ2-2,TRBV10-3,few,TRBD2
TGCAGCGCGGGGGGGTTCGCGAACACCGGGGAGCTGTTTTTT,CSAGGFANTGELFF,14,TRBJ2-2,TRBV29-1,few,TRBD2
TGCAGTGCTAGTCAAGGGGGCAAATCGAGGGAGCAGTACTTC,CSASQGGKSREQYF,14,TRBJ2-7,TRBV20-1,NA,TRBD1
TGTGCCAGCAGTTTTAAGCACCAATATAGCAATCAGCCCCAGCATTTT,CASSFKHQYSNQPQHF,16,TRBJ1-5,TRBV12-3/TRBV12-4,few,NA
TGTGCCAGCAGATCTCGGGAGGGCGGGTCCTACAATGAGCAGTTCTTC,CASRSREGGSYNEQFF,16,TRBJ2-1,TRBV6-5,NA,TRBD2
TGTGCCAGCAGTTACAATAGAGGACTAGCGGGAGTTACCGGGGAGCTGTTTTTT,CASSYNRGLAGVTGELFF,18,TRBJ2-2,TRBV6-5,NA,TRBD2
TGTGCCAGCAGTGGTGGACAGGGGAGGAAGGATGGCTACACCTTC,CASSGGQGRKDGYTF,15,TRBJ1-2,TRBV25-1,NA,TRBD1
TGTGCCAGGCAACAGGGCTCTGGGGCCAACGTCCTGACTTTC,CARQQGSGANVLTF,14,TRBJ2-6,TRBV27,NA,NA
TGTGCCAGCACCCCTAAGAATGAGGAAAAACTGTTTTTT,CASTPKNEEKLFF,13,TRBJ1-4,TRBV12-3/TRBV12-4,NA,NA
TGTGCCAGCAGGGCAGGACTAGCGGGAGGGCCGGACACCGGGGAGCTGTTTTTT,CASRAGLAGGPDTGELFF,18,TRBJ2-2,TRBV2,few,TRBD2
TGCGCCAGCAGCTTGTTTCCAGCGGGGGACATCTACGAGCAGTACTTC,CASSLFPAGDIYEQYF,16,TRBJ2-7,TRBV5-1,many,TRBD2
TGCGCCAGCAGTGAACGACAGGGCACCGTAATGATGAACACTGAAGCTTTCTTT,CASSERQGTVMMNTEAFF,18,TRBJ1-1,TRBV10-2,few,TRBD1
TGTGCCAGCAGCGCGGGGGGGCTAACGAAACGCACAGATACGCAGTATTTT,CASSAGGLTKRTDTQYF,17,TRBJ2-3,TRBV12-3/TRBV12-4,NA,TRBD2
TGTGCCAGCAGTGGTGAGGACAGGGTGCCAGATACGCAGTATTTT,CASSGEDRVPDTQYF,15,TRBJ2-3,TRBV6-1,NA,TRBD1
TGTGCCAGCAGCCTGACAGGGCAGTCGGGCACAGATACGCAGTATTTT,CASSLTGQSGTDTQYF,16,TRBJ2-3,TRBV7-9,few,TRBD1